Listed below are T cell receptor beta chains from one sample, sequenced in a study of cytomegalovirus exposure and HLA in healthy donors. The table came from immunoSEQ multiplex PCR; TCRdb's copy has only in-frame clones and leaves some out. The repertoire holds about 180,000 clones, with approximately 84% as singletons. The sample was PBMCs. All receptors come from a man between 18 and 29 years old in good health and CMV-seronegative. CDR3s include the opening cysteine and the closing phenylalanine or tryptophan. The order of the fields is clone size, D gene, V gene, J gene, CDR3 DNA, CDR3 protein. The D gene is left open where the match is weak. Where a row states a size, it is once, few, many or the class of an expanded clone; other rows omit it.

.	.	TRBV18	TRBJ2-2	TGTGCCAGCTCTCCTAGCTCCACCGGGGAGCTGTTTTTT	CASSPSSTGELFF
few	TRBD2	TRBV19	TRBJ2-7	TGTGCCAGTAGCGCAAGTAGCGGGGGCTACGAGCAGTACTTC	CASSASSGGYEQYF
.	.	TRBV7-2	TRBJ1-6	TGTGCCAGCAGCTTATACTCCTCACCCCTCCACTTT	CASSLYSSPLHF
.	TRBD2	TRBV10-3	TRBJ2-1	TGTGCCATCAGAGAAAAGACTAGCGGTACCTACAATGAGCAGTTCTTC	CAIREKTSGTYNEQFF
.	TRBD1	TRBV18	TRBJ2-1	TGTGCCAGCACTTCGGACAGGGTTAATGAGCAGTTCTTC	CASTSDRVNEQFF
.	TRBD1	TRBV29-1	TRBJ1-2	TGCAGCGTTGAAGAGGGACAGATCTATGGCTACACCTTC	CSVEEGQIYGYTF
.	.	TRBV18	TRBJ1-5	TGTGCCAGCTCACTAACCTACTCAGGTGATGGGCAGCCCCAGCATTTT	CASSLTYSGDGQPQHF
medium-sized	TRBD1	TRBV4-1	TRBJ1-5	TGCGCCAGCAGCCAAGTACAGGGGGGCAATCAGCCCCAGCATTTT	CASSQVQGGNQPQHF
.	.	TRBV2	TRBJ2-7	TGTGCCAGCAGTGAAGCGCCGGGGAGAAACTACGAGCAGTACTTC	CASSEAPGRNYEQYF
.	.	TRBV2	TRBJ2-2	TGTGCCAGCACCTCTAGGAGCACCGGGGAGCTGTTTTTT	CASTSRSTGELFF
.	TRBD2	TRBV28	TRBJ2-7	TGTGCCAGCAAGCGGGAGGTAGGGTACGAGCAGTACTTC	CASKREVGYEQYF
.	.	TRBV2	TRBJ2-1	TGTGCCAGCAGCGGGCGGCAGGGAAACTCCTACAATGAGCAGTTCTTC	CASSGRQGNSYNEQFF
.	.	TRBV9	TRBJ1-2	TGTGCCAGCAGCGTAGAAGAGGTATCACTTGGCTACACCTTC	CASSVEEVSLGYTF
.	TRBD2	TRBV7-9	TRBJ2-7	TGTGCCAGCATGGGGACTAGTGCCTACGAGCAGTACTTC	CASMGTSAYEQYF
.	.	TRBV11-3	TRBJ1-1	TGTGCCAGCAGCTTTCGCAGGGGACCGAACACTGAAGCTTTCTTT	CASSFRRGPNTEAFF
.	.	TRBV6-5	TRBJ2-7	TGTGCCAGCAGTTACGGAGACGCTTCCTACGAGCAGTACTTC	CASSYGDASYEQYF
.	TRBD1	TRBV2	TRBJ2-1	TGTGCCACCTCGACAGGGGTATACAATGAGCAGTTCTTC	CATSTGVYNEQFF
.	TRBD2	TRBV18	TRBJ2-2	TGTGCCAGCTCACCTTTTCAACCGGGACTAGCGGGGATCACCGGGGAGCTGTTTTTT	CASSPFQPGLAGITGELFF
.	TRBD2	TRBV5-1	TRBJ2-3	TGCGCCAGCAGCTCCGGACTAGCGTTGTCCTATACGCAGTATTTT	CASSSGLALSYTQYF
.	.	TRBV10-3	TRBJ1-2	TGTGCCACCACGCCCGGTACTCCGTGGTACACCTTC	CATTPGTPWYTF
.	.	TRBV7-3	TRBJ2-7	TGTGCCAGCAGCCTAAGGGCAGGGTACGGGTACGAGCAGTACTTC	CASSLRAGYGYEQYF
.	.	TRBV11-3	TRBJ1-1	TGTGCCAGCAGCTTAGATCCTAAAGGAGTTGAAGCTTTCTTT	CASSLDPKGVEAFF
.	TRBD1	TRBV5-8	TRBJ1-2	TGTGCCAGCAGCTTCTTGCAGGGGGCACCCAGGCACTATGGCTACACCTTC	CASSFLQGAPRHYGYTF
.	TRBD2	TRBV5-4	TRBJ2-3	TGTGCCAGCAGCTTGAGGGGAGCGGGAAGGTCATCCGATACGCAGTATTTT	CASSLRGAGRSSDTQYF
.	TRBD2	TRBV18	TRBJ2-3	TGTGCCAGCTCACCCGGGACTAGCGGGAGTACAGATACGCAGTATTTT	CASSPGTSGSTDTQYF
.	TRBD1	TRBV7-8	TRBJ2-7	TGTGCCAGCAGCTTACCACAGGGGGCCGTCGAGCAGTACTTC	CASSLPQGAVEQYF
few	.	TRBV2	TRBJ1-5	TGTGCCAGCAGAACGGGGGTAGATCAGCCCCAGCATTTT	CASRTGVDQPQHF
.	TRBD2	TRBV5-1	TRBJ2-1	TGCGCCAGCAGCTTTACGGGAGGTCACAATGAGCAGTTCTTC	CASSFTGGHNEQFF
.	.	TRBV6-5	TRBJ1-1	TGTGCCAGCAGTTACTCGCTTTACAGAACGAACACTGAAGCTTTCTTT	CASSYSLYRTNTEAFF
.	.	TRBV4-3	TRBJ2-3	TGCGCCAGCAGCCAAGATGGACTCCGGCGAACGCAGTATTTT	CASSQDGLRRTQYF
.	TRBD1	TRBV6-5	TRBJ2-7	TGTGCCAGCAGCGCGGACAGGGTATTCTACGAGCAGTACTTC	CASSADRVFYEQYF
.	TRBD1	TRBV5-1	TRBJ2-1	TGCGCCAGCAGCGGGTGGGACAGGGAGAAGCAGGAGCAGTTCTTC	CASSGWDREKQEQFF
.	.	TRBV5-1	TRBJ1-6	TGCGCCAGCAGATCAGGGTACGAGTTTTCACCCCTCCACTTT	CASRSGYEFSPLHF
.	.	TRBV18	TRBJ1-1	TGTGCCAGCTCACCGTCGGAGGGGACGCACACTGAAGCTTTCTTT	CASSPSEGTHTEAFF
.	.	TRBV6-5	TRBJ1-1	TGTGCCAGCACTACGAGAAACACTGAAGCTTTCTTT	CASTTRNTEAFF
.	.	TRBV6-6	TRBJ1-6	TGTGCCAGCAGTGGGGGGGGCTCCTATAATTCACCCCTCCACTTT	CASSGGGSYNSPLHF
.	.	TRBV14	TRBJ1-4	TGTGCCAGCAGCCACGTAGGGGTTGAAAAACTGTTTTTT	CASSHVGVEKLFF
.	.	TRBV5-4	TRBJ1-1	TGTGCCAGCACGCGGGGAACTGAAGCTTTCTTT	CASTRGTEAFF
.	TRBD1	TRBV29-1	TRBJ2-7	TGCAGCGTTGGGCCGGGGACAGGGTACGAGCAGTACTTC	CSVGPGTGYEQYF
.	TRBD1	TRBV4-1	TRBJ2-1	TGCGCCAGCAGCCATGGACAGGGGGCTAATGAGCAGTTCTTC	CASSHGQGANEQFF
.	.	TRBV7-9	TRBJ2-3	TGTGCCAGCAGGGGGGGACTTCTTCCTAGCACAGATACGCAGTATTTT	CASRGGLLPSTDTQYF
.	TRBD1	TRBV6-5	TRBJ1-5	TGTGCCAGCAGCCCTCTCAGGGGGAATCAGCCCCAGCATTTT	CASSPLRGNQPQHF
.	TRBD1	TRBV6-5	TRBJ1-2	TGTGCCAGCAGAGGGGGACAGACTAACTATGGCTACACCTTC	CASRGGQTNYGYTF
.	.	TRBV18	TRBJ2-1	TGTGCCAGCTCACCGGACAGCAATGAGCAGTTCTTC	CASSPDSNEQFF
.	TRBD2	TRBV27	TRBJ2-3	TGTGCCAGCAGAAGTAGCGGGAGTTGGTCAGATACGCAGTATTTT	CASRSSGSWSDTQYF
.	TRBD1	TRBV5-1	TRBJ1-6	TGCGCCAGCAGCCTCACCGGGACAGTCAATTCACCCCTCCACTTT	CASSLTGTVNSPLHF
.	.	TRBV19	TRBJ1-4	TGTGCCAGTATGGTGGGCGGAAGAGGGCAAACGAAACTGTTTTTT	CASMVGGRGQTKLFF
.	.	TRBV7-8	TRBJ1-1	TGTGCCAGCAGCTTAGCGGGGCTATCCAACACTGAAGCTTTCTTT	CASSLAGLSNTEAFF
.	TRBD2	TRBV9	TRBJ2-7	TGTGCCAGCAGTGCCGGGACTAGCGGGATCGATTTGCAGTACTTC	CASSAGTSGIDLQYF
.	.	TRBV14	TRBJ1-2	TGTGCCAGCAGCCAAGCCTCTACCAGGTTCCCCGGTGGCTACACCTTC	CASSQASTRFPGGYTF
.	.	TRBV5-4	TRBJ1-1	TGTGCCAGCAGCTCTTCGGGGGGGTACGGGGCTGAAGCTTTCTTT	CASSSSGGYGAEAFF
.	TRBD1	TRBV6-5	TRBJ2-7	TGTGCCAGCAGTTACTCCTCAGGGGGCGGATACGAGCAGTACTTC	CASSYSSGGGYEQYF
.	TRBD2	TRBV19	TRBJ2-1	TGTGCCAGTAGCCCCCTAGGGACTAGCGGGAAGAATGAGCAGTTCTTC	CASSPLGTSGKNEQFF
.	.	TRBV18	TRBJ1-1	TGTGCCAGCTCGCCCAGAGAGGCTCGGACTGAAGCTTTCTTT	CASSPREARTEAFF
.	.	TRBV19	TRBJ2-7	TGTGCCAGTAGTACCATTCCCGGGACAAGAAACGAGCAGTACTTC	CASSTIPGTRNEQYF
.	.	TRBV29-1	TRBJ2-5	TGCAGCGTTGTGGGGTGGGCAGGGTGGTTCCAAGAGACCCAGTACTTC	CSVVGWAGWFQETQYF
.	TRBD1	TRBV27	TRBJ1-1	TGTGCCAGCGGTCAGACAGGGATGAACACTGAAGCTTTCTTT	CASGQTGMNTEAFF
.	TRBD1	TRBV5-4	TRBJ2-7	TGTGCCAGCAGCTTGGGACAGGGACACGAGCAGTACTTC	CASSLGQGHEQYF